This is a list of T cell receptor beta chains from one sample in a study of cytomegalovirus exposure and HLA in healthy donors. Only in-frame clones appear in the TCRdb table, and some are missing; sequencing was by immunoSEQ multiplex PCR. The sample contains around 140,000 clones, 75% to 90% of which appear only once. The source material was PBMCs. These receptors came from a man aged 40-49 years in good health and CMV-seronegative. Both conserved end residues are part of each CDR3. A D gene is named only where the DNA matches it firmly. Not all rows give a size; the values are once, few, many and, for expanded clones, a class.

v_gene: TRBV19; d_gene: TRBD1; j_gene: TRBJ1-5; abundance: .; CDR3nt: TGTGCCAGTATGTCCCGGGACAGGGGAGGTGGGAATCAGCCCCAGCATTTT; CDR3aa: CASMSRDRGGGNQPQHF
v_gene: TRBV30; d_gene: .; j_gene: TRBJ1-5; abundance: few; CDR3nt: TGTGCCTGGAGTTCAAATAGCAATCAGCCCCAGCATTTT; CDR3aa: CAWSSNSNQPQHF
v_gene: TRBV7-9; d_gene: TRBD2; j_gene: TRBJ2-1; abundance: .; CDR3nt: TGTGCCAGCAGCTCCCGGGTAGCGGGGAATGATGAGCAGTTCTTC; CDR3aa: CASSSRVAGNDEQFF
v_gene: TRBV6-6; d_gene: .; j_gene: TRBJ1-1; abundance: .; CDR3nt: TGTGCCAGCAGTTTACAGAACACTGAAGCTTCCTTT; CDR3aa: CASSLQNTEASF
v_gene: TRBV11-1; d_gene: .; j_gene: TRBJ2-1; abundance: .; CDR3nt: TGTGCCAGCAGCTCCTGGGGCAGGGACTCCTACAATGAGCAGTTCTTC; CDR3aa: CASSSWGRDSYNEQFF
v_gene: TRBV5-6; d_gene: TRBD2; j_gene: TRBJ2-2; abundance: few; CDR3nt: TGTGCCAGCAGCTTCACTAGCGGGTGGACCGGGGAGCTGTTTTTT; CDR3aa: CASSFTSGWTGELFF
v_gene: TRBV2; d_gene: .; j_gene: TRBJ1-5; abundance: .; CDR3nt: TGTGCCAGCAGTGAAGGGACAAGCAATCAGCCCCAGCATTTT; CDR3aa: CASSEGTSNQPQHF
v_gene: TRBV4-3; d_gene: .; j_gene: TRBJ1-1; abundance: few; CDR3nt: TGCGCCAGCAGCCAAGATCCCCGCGGCGGGGATGAAGCTTTCTTT; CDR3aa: CASSQDPRGGDEAFF
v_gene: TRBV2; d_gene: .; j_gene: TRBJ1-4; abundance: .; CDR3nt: TGTGCCAGCAGTGAAGCGGGGAGGGGTGATGAAAAACTGTTTTTT; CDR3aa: CASSEAGRGDEKLFF
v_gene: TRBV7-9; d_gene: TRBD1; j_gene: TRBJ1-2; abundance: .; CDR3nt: TGTGCCAGCAGCCTTCCTAACAGGGGGAACGTCGATGGCTACACCTTC; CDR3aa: CASSLPNRGNVDGYTF
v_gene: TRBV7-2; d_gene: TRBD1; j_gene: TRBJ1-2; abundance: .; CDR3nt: TGTGCCAGCAGCTTAGCCGGCTATGATCCGGGACAGGGATATGGCTACACCTTC; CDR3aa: CASSLAGYDPGQGYGYTF
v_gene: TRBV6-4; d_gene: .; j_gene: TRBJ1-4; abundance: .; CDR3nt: TGTGCCAGCAGCGCCTCAGGGATTTTTAATGAAAAACTGTTTTTT; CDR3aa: CASSASGIFNEKLFF
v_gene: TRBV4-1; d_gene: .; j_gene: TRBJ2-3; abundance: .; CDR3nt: TGCGCCAGCAGCCTCCACCCACCTTGGGCGGGGCCCCCGGGGGATACGCAGTATTTT; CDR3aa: CASSLHPPWAGPPGDTQYF
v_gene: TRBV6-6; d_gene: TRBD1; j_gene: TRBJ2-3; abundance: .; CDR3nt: TGTGCCAGCAGACGCCGCGGGACAGGGGTAACAGATACGCAGTATTTT; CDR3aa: CASRRRGTGVTDTQYF
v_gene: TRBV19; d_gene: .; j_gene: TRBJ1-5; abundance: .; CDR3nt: TGTGCCAGTAACTCTAGGAGGGAGAGCAATCAGCCCCAGCATTTT; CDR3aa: CASNSRRESNQPQHF
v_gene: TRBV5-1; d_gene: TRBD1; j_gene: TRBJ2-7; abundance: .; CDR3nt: TGCGCCAGCAGCTTGGAGACAGGGTTGCACGAGCAGTACTTC; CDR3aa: CASSLETGLHEQYF
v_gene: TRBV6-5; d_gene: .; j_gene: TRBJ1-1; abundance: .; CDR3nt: TGTGCCAGCAGAAACACCGCGGGGAACACTGAAGCTTTCTTT; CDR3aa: CASRNTAGNTEAFF
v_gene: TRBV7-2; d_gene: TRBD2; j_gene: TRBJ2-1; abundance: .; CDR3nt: TGTGCCAGCAGCTGGACTAGCGGGGGGCAAGGTGAGCAGTTCTTC; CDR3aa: CASSWTSGGQGEQFF
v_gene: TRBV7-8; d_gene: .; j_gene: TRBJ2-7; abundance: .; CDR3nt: TGTGCCAGCAGCTCAAGGGAGTGGGTGGGGTCCTACGAGCAGTACTTC; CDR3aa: CASSSREWVGSYEQYF
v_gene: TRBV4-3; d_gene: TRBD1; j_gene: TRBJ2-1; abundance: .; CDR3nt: TGCGCCAGCAGCCAGTCTTACAGGGGGCTGACCTACAATGAGCAGTTCTTC; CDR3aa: CASSQSYRGLTYNEQFF
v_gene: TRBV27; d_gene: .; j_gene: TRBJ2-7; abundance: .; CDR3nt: TGTGCCAGCAGCCCTTCCTACGAGCAGTACTTC; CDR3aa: CASSPSYEQYF
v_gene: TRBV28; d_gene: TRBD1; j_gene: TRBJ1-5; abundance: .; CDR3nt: TGTGCCAGCAGTTTACCAGGGGGAAGGCAGCCCCAGCATTTT; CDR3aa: CASSLPGGRQPQHF
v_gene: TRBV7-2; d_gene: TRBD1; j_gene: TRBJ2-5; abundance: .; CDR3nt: TGTGCCAGCAGCTTGGGGGGGACAGGGTCGGAGACCCAGTACTTC; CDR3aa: CASSLGGTGSETQYF
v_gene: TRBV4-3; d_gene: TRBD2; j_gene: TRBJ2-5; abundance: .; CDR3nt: TGCGCCAGCAGCCAACCCACCCCACTAGCGAGCCAAGAGACTCAGTACTTC; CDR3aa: CASSQPTPLASQETQYF
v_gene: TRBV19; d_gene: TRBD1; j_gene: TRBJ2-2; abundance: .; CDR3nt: TGTGCCAGTAGTACGACAGGGGGCAATACCGGGGAGCTGTTTTTT; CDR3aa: CASSTTGGNTGELFF
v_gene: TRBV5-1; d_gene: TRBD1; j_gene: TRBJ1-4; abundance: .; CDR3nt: TGCGCCAGCAGCTTGCGCGGACAGGGGGCTAATGAAAAACTGTTTTTT; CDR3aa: CASSLRGQGANEKLFF
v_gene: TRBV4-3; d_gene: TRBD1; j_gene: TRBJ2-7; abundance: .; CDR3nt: TGCGCCAGCAGCCAAGGAGCAGGGACAGGTGGCTACGAGCAGTACTTC; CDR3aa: CASSQGAGTGGYEQYF
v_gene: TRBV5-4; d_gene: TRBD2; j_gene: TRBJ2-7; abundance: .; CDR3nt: TGTGCCAGCAGCCGGGAGGGTTGGGAGCAGTACTTC; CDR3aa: CASSREGWEQYF
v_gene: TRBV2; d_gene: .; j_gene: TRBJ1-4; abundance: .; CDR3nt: TGTGCCAGCAGTGAATCCGCAGGGACAAATGAAAAACTGTTTTTT; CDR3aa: CASSESAGTNEKLFF
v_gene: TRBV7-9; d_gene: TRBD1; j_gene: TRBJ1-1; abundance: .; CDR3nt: TGTGCCAGCAACTTCCCCCTGGAGGGGGCTATGAACACTGAAGCTTTCTTT; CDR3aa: CASNFPLEGAMNTEAFF
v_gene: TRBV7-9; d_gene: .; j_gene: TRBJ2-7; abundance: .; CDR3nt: TGTGCCAGCAGCTTACTAGCGACCCACGAGCAGTACTTC; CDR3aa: CASSLLATHEQYF
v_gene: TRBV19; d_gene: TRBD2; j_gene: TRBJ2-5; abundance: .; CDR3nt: TGTGCCAGTAGTATAGTAGCGGGAGTGGAGACCCAGTACTTC; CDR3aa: CASSIVAGVETQYF
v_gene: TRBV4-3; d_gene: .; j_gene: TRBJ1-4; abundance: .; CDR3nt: TGCGCCAGCAGCCTATCCCGGGAGGCGCACCGAAAACTGTTTTTT; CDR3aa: CASSLSREAHRKLFF
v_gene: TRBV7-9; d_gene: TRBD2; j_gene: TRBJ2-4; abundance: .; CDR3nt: TGTGCCAGCAGCTTATTCCACGGGAGGGGGGGAAACATTCAGTACTTC; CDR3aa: CASSLFHGRGGNIQYF
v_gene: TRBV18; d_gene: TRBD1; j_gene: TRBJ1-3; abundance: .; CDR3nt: TGTGCCAGCTCAGGGGGACAGGACTCTGGAAACACCATATATTTT; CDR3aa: CASSGGQDSGNTIYF
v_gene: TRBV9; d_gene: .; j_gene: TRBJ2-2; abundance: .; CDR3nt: TGTGCCAGCAGCGTAAGACAGGCCCTGGGAACCGGGGAGCTGTTTTTT; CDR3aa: CASSVRQALGTGELFF
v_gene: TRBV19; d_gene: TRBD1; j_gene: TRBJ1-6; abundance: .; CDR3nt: TGTGCCAGTATGCGGACAGGGGTTAATTCACCCCTCCACTTT; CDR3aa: CASMRTGVNSPLHF
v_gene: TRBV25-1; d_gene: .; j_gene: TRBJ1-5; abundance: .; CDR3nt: TGTGCCAGCAGTGAATCATCGGGTCCCCAGCCCCAGCATTTT; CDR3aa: CASSESSGPQPQHF
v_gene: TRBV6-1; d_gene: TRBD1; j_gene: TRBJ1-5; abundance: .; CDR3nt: TGTGCCAGCAGCGAGGGGGCAGGGGTCTATCAGCCCCAGCATTTT; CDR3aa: CASSEGAGVYQPQHF
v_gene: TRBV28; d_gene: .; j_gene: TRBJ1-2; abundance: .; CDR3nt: TGTGCCAGCAGAGACACCGGGGGGGTTCGGTATGGCTACACTTTC; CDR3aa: CASRDTGGVRYGYTF
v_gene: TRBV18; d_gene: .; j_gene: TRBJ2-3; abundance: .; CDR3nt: TGTGCCAGCTCACCACCGACAGAGGATACGCAGTATTTT; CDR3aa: CASSPPTEDTQYF
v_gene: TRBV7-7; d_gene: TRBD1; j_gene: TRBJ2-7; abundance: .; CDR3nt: TGTGCTAGCAACCCTCCAGGGGGCGGCGGCTACGAGCAGTACTTC; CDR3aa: CASNPPGGGGYEQYF